The sequence of this T cell receptor (beta chain) was determined in a study of glioma-infiltrating T cells. This clonotype was counted at least ten times. The antigen is undetermined. Study outcomes and limitations: Only very few CDR3 sequences appeared in both tissue and blood. Tissue-blood divergence was below expectation in non-neoplastic patients, above in gliomas.

Amplification of TCR alpha and beta CDR3 regions from RNA used iRepertoire nested multiplex PCR. Input was roughly 85-400 ng of tissue mRNA or PBMC total RNA. TCRdb re-called the multiplex PCR reads with MiXCR, one entry per CDR3 protein. Seen here are approximately 110,000 distinct CDR3 sequences, more than 20% observed once, and the top ten hold nearly 15%. In germline, CDR1 is LNHDA, CDR2 SQIVND (reference sequence). This CDR3 has 13 residues. V was cut by 2 bases and J by 6 bases, with 8 bases left in between. The chain joins TRBV19 to TRBJ2-1; D not certain. The sequencing input was glioma tissue, nonneoplastic brain tissue, or PBMCs (not recorded which). The sequence came from a human donor with low-grade glioma or glioblastoma, undergoing nonglioma brain surgery, or in good health (not recorded which). The CDR3 region is CASSITGSNEQFF. In DNA form, the CDR3 reads TGTGCCAGTAGTATAACTGGGTCCAATGAGCAGTTCTTC.